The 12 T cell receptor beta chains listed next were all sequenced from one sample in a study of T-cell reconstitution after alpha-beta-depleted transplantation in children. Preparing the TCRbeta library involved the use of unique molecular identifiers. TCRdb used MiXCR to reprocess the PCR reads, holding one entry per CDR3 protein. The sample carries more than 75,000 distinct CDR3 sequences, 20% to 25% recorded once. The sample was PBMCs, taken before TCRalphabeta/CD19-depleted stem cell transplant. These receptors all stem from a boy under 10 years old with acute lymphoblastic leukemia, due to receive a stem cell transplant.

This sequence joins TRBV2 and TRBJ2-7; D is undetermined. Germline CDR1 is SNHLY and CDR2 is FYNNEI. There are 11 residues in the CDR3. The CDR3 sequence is CASSEFGSYFV. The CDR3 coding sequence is TGTGCCAGCAGTGAATTTGGTAGTTACTTCGTC.

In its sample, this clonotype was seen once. CDR3 amino acids: CSARRDLPGGYTF. In DNA form, the CDR3 reads TGCAGTGCTAGAAGGGACCTTCCAGGGGGCTACACCTTC. The V gene is TRBV20-1, the J gene TRBJ1-2; a weak D match, TRBD1 (5 bases). CDR1 is DFQATT and CDR2 is SNEGSKA in the germline V gene (reference sequence). The V and J ends lost 2 bases and 8 bases respectively, with 15 bases between them. The CDR3 is made up of 13 amino acids.

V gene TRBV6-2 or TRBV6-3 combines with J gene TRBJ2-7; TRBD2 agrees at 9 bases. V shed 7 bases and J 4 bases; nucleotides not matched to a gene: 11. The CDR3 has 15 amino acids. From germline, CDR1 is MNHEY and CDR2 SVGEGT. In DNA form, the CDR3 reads TGTGCCAGCACCTTCGACGGGACTAGCCCTTACGAGCAGTACTTC. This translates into CASTFDGTSPYEQYF.

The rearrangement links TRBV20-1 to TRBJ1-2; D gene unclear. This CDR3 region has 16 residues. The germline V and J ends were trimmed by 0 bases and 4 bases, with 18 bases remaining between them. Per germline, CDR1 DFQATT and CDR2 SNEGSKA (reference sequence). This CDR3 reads CSARDLGRWGGYGYTF. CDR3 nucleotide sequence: TGCAGTGCTAGAGATCTAGGGCGGTGGGGTGGCTATGGCTACACCTTC.

DNA of the CDR3: TGTGCCTGGAGTGATCAGGTTGAAGCTTTCTTT. This translates into CAWSDQVEAFF. The genes are TRBV30 and TRBJ1-1, with D unclear. V lost 1 base and J 7 bases, leaving 7 bases between the germline ends. The length of the CDR3 is 11 residues. From germline, CDR1 is GTSNPN and CDR2 SVGIG (reference sequence).

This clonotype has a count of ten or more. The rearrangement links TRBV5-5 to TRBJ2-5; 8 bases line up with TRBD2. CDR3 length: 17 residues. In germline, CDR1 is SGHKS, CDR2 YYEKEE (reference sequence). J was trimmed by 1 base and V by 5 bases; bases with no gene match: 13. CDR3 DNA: TGTGCCAGCAGTACTAGCGGAGGGGCCGTCGGCCAAGAGACCCAGTACTTC. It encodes CASSTSGGAVGQETQYF.

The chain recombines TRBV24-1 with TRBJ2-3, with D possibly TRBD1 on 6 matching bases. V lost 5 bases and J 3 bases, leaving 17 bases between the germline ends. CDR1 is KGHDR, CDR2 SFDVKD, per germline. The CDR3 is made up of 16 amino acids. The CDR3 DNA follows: TGTGCCACCAGTGGGGGGCTAGCCAGTCGAACAGATACGCAGTATTTT. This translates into CATSGGLASRTDTQYF.

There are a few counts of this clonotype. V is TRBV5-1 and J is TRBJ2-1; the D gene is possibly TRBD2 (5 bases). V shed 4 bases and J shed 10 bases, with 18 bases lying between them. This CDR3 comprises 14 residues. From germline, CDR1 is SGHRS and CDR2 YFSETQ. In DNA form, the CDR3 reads TGCGCCAGCAGCGGAGACTACTCCCTCGGCGAGCAGTTCTTC. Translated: CASSGDYSLGEQFF. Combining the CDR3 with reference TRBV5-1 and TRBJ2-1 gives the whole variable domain KAGVTQTPRYLIKTRGQQVTLSCSPISGHRSVSWYQQTPGQGLQFLFEYFSETQRNKGNFPGRFSGRQFSNSRSEMNVSTLELGDSALYLCASSGDYSLGEQFFGPGTRLTVL.

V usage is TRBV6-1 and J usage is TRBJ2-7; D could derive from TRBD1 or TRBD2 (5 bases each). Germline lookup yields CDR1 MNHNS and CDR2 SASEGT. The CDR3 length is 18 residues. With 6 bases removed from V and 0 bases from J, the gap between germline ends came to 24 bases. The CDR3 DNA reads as TGTGCCAGCAGCACCCGCTCTTCCGGGACGGGGAGCTCCTACGAGCAGTACTTC. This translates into CASSTRSSGTGSSYEQYF.

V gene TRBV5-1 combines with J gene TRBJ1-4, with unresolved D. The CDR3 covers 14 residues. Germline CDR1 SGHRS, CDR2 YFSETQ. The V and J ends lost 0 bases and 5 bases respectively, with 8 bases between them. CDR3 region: CASSLEWRNEKLFF. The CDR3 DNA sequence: TGCGCCAGCAGCTTGGAGTGGAGAAATGAAAAACTGTTTTTT. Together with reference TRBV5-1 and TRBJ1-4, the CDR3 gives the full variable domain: KAGVTQTPRYLIKTRGQQVTLSCSPISGHRSVSWYQQTPGQGLQFLFEYFSETQRNKGNFPGRFSGRQFSNSRSEMNVSTLELGDSALYLCASSLEWRNEKLFFGSGTQLSVL.

DNA of the CDR3: TGTGCCAGCAGTGACCCGGGACTAGCGGAGGAAGAGCAGTACTTC. Translated, it gives CASSDPGLAEEEQYF. The chain joins TRBV6-4 to TRBJ2-7, with 11 positions matching TRBD2. This CDR3 is 15 amino acids long. The germline gives CDR1 MRHNA, CDR2 SNTAGT. With 2 bases clipped from V and 7 bases from J, the junction kept 7 bases outside the gene matches.

CDR3 DNA sequence: TGTGCCAGCAGCGTAGCAGCGGAGGGACGCACAGATACGCAGTATTTT. It translates to CASSVAAEGRTDTQYF. This rearrangement joins TRBV9 to TRBJ2-3; D is perhaps TRBD2 (6 bases). Trimming took off 0 bases at V and 1 base at J, with 12 bases between the two ends. CDR1 and CDR2 from the germline V gene are SGDLS and YYNGEE. The CDR3 runs 16 residues.